Listed below are T cell receptor beta chains from one sample, sequenced in a study of OX40 agonist ivuxolimab in advanced cancers. Method: immunoSEQ multiplex PCR; TCRdb's copy keeps in-frame clones and lacks some. The sample lists approximately 65,000 clones, 80% to 90% occurring once. This material consisted of CD4+ or CD8+ T cells sorted from blood, taken in a trial of the OX40 agonist ivuxolimab. The receptors originated from an adult with an advanced solid tumor such as melanoma, head and neck, liver or kidney cancer. Both conserved end residues are part of each CDR3. A D gene is named only where the DNA matches it firmly. Clone size is stated in some rows and not others, as once, few, many or a class when expanded.

V	size	D	J	DNA	CDR3
TRBV13	-	TRBD1	TRBJ1-3	TGTGCCAGCAGCGAACAGGGGGTCGGCTCTGGAAACACCATATATTTT	CASSEQGVGSGNTIYF
TRBV10-3	-	-	TRBJ1-3	TGTGCCATCAGATCAGGGAGTGGAAACACCATATATTTT	CAIRSGSGNTIYF
TRBV5-6	-	-	TRBJ1-6	TGTGCCAGCAGCCCAGAGACCGGGGTCTCACCCCTCCACTTT	CASSPETGVSPLHF
TRBV6-5	once	TRBD2	TRBJ2-3	TGTGCCAGCAGACGGGGGGGCAGCACAGATACGCAGTATTTT	CASRRGGSTDTQYF
TRBV29-1	-	-	TRBJ1-5	TGCAGCGTGTATTCCGGAAACAATCAGCCCCAGCATTTT	CSVYSGNNQPQHF
TRBV6-4	-	TRBD1	TRBJ1-2	TGTGCCAGCAGTGAGACAGGGGACTATGGCTACACCTTC	CASSETGDYGYTF
TRBV15	-	-	TRBJ2-5	TGTGCCACCAGCACTCGGGACGGGGAGGCGACCCAGTACTTC	CATSTRDGEATQYF
TRBV28	-	TRBD1	TRBJ2-1	TGTGCCAGCAGCCTTGGACAGGATTACAATGAGCAGTTCTTC	CASSLGQDYNEQFF
TRBV7-9	-	-	TRBJ2-7	TGTGCCAGCAGCTACCTATCTGATGGCCGCGAGCAGTACTTC	CASSYLSDGREQYF
TRBV18	-	-	TRBJ1-1	TGTGCCAGCTCACCACTTGCGGGGACTGAAGCTTTCTTT	CASSPLAGTEAFF
TRBV7-6	-	-	TRBJ2-7	TGTGCCAGCAGCAACTCAGCATCCTACGAGCAGTACTTC	CASSNSASYEQYF
TRBV18	once	TRBD1	TRBJ2-5	TGTGCCAGCTCAATCGGGACAGGTCTCCCAGAGACCCAGTACTTC	CASSIGTGLPETQYF
TRBV2	once	TRBD1	TRBJ1-6	TGTGCCAGCAGTGACGACAGGGACTCACCCCTCCACTTT	CASSDDRDSPLHF
TRBV6-1	-	-	TRBJ1-2	TGTGCCACCCTGCTTGGAGGGGCCAACTATGGCTACACCTTC	CATLLGGANYGYTF
TRBV10-3	-	-	TRBJ2-3	TGTGCCATCGGGATACTAGATACGCAGTATTTT	CAIGILDTQYF
TRBV5-6	-	-	TRBJ1-2	TGTGCCAGCAGTCCCGGGGGCTATGGCTACACCTTC	CASSPGGYGYTF
TRBV6-1	-	TRBD1	TRBJ1-4	TGTGCCAGCAGTTCCGGGACAGGGGGCGATGAAAAACTGTTTTTT	CASSSGTGGDEKLFF